The entry below describes one T cell receptor (beta chain). Antigen specificity is unknown. This entry belongs to a study of cytomegalovirus exposure and HLA in healthy donors. The study, taken as a whole, reports: Three chains tied to CMV proved CMV antigen-specific in vitro. TCR beta sequences numbering roughly 16,000 were associated with HLA alleles at 0.05 false discovery rate in a later analysis. Later, TCR association rates were found to vary by HLA locus, highest for DRB1 and lowest for HLA-C.

Amplification used 60 Vbeta primers and 13 Jbeta primers. The repertoire was sequenced with immunoSEQ multiplex PCR; TCRdb's copy has only in-frame clones and lacks some. The sample lists 150,000 to 180,000 clones, roughly 85% occurring once. CDR1 is MNHNS and CDR2 is SASEGT in the germline V gene. This CDR3 comprises 13 residues. V lost 7 bases and J lost 3, with 12 bases in between. V usage is TRBV6-1 and J usage is TRBJ1-2; tentatively, D is TRBD1 (5 bases). The TCR comes from a young woman in good health and CMV-seronegative. The specimen was PBMCs. The CDR3 loop is CASTVQDHYGYTF. The CDR3 DNA reads as TGTGCCAGCACCGTACAGGACCACTATGGCTACACCTTC.